This T cell receptor (beta chain) was identified in a study of cytomegalovirus exposure and HLA in healthy donors. The CDR3 length is 16 residues. The J segment lost 2 bases and the V segment lost 6 bases, leaving 10 bases of the junction unmatched. CDR1 and CDR2 from the germline V gene are KGHSH and LQKENI. Notes on the study in general: Rates of TCR association differed by HLA locus in a later analysis, with DRB1 highest and HLA-C lowest. Near-uniform donor sequencing depth was presumed by presence/absence analyses. The study labeled fewer than 200 TCR beta chains cytomegalovirus-associated. Analysis was performed later, and it showed HLA-associated TCR beta chains to be more clonally expanded than equally common others.

About this clone: Its antigen is not known.

The PCR ran on 60 Vbeta and 13 Jbeta primers. Clones were sequenced by immunoSEQ multiplex PCR, and TCRdb holds only the in-frame ones, with some missing. The data show under 300,000 clones, 86% seen once. Sequencing used PBMCs. The TCR sequence derives from a man aged 35-49 years in good health and CMV-seropositive. The rearrangement joins TRBV18 to TRBJ1-5, with 7 bases that match TRBD1. This chain's CDR3 is CASSSQGQHRNQPQHF. CDR3 nucleotides: TGTGCCAGCTCGTCCCAGGGACAGCACCGCAATCAGCCCCAGCATTTT.